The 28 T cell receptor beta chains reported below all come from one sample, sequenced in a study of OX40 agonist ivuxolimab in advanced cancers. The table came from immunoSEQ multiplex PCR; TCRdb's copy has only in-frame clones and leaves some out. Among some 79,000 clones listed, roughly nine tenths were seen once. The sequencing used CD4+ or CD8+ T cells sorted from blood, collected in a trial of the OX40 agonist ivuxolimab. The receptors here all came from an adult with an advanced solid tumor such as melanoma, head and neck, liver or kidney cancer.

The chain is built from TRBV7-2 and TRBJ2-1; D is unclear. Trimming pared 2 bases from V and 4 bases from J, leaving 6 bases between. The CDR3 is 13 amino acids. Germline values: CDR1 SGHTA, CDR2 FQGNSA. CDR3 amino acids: CASSLRRYNEQFF. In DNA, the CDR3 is TGTGCCAGCAGCTTACGACGGTACAATGAGCAGTTCTTC.

DNA for the CDR3: TGTGCCAGCACCCTAACCGGGACAGGGGGCCCCCGCTCCTACAATGAGCAGTTCTTC. Amino acid sequence: CASTLTGTGGPRSYNEQFF. The chain uses TRBV9 and TRBJ2-1; 12 bases map to TRBD1. The CDR3 spans 19 residues. The junction had 13 bases not matched to a gene; V was cut back by 6 bases and J by 0 bases. Germline V CDR1 and CDR2: SGDLS, YYNGEE.

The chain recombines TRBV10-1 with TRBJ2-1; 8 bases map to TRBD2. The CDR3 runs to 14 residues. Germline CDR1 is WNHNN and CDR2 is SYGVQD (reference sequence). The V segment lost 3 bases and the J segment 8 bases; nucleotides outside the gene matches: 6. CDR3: CASSELLRGDEQFF. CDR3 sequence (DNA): TGCGCCAGCAGTGAACTCTTGCGGGGGGATGAGCAGTTCTTC.

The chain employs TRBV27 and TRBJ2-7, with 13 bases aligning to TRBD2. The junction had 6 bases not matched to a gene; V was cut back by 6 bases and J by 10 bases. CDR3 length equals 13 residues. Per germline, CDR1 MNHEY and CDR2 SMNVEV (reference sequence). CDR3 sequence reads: CASSTGTSGKQYF. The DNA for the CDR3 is TGTGCCAGCAGCACGGGGACTAGCGGGAAACAGTACTTC.

The chain's CDR3 is CSVEATDTQYF. For the CDR3, the DNA is TGCAGCGTTGAGGCCACAGATACGCAGTATTTT. The rearrangement joins TRBV29-1 to TRBJ2-3; D remains ambiguous. V lost 3 bases and J lost 2, with 3 bases in between. The CDR3 is 11 amino acids. The germline gives CDR1 SQVTM, CDR2 ANQGSEA.

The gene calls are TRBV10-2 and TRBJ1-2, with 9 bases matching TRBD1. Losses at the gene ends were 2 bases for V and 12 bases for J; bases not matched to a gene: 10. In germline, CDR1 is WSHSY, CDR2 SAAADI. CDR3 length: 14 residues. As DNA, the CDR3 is TGCGCCAGCAGTGAGGTCTCCACCGGGACAGGGAACACCTTC. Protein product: CASSEVSTGTGNTF.

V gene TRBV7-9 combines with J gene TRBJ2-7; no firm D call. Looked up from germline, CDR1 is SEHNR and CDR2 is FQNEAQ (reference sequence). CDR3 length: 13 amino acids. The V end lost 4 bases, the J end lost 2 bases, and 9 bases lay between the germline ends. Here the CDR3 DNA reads TGTGCCAGCAGCTATACCGGTGCCTACGAGCAGTACTTC. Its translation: CASSYTGAYEQYF.

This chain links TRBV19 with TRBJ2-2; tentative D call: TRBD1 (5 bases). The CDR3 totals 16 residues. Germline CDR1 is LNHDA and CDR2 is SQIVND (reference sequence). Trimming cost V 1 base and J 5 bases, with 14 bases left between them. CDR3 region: CASSIGEQVTTGELFF. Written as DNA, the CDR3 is TGTGCCAGTAGTATAGGGGAACAGGTGACGACCGGGGAGCTGTTTTTT.

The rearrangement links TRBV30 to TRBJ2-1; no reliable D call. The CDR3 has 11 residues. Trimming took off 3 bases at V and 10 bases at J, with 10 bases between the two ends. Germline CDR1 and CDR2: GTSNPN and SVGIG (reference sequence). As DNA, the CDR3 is TGTGCCTGGAGAATCGGCGCCGAGCAGTTCTTC. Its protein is CAWRIGAEQFF.

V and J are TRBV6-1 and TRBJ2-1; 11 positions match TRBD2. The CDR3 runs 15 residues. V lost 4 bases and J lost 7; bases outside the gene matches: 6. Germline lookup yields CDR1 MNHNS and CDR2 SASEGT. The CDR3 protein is CASSVDSGRGNEQFF. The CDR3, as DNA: TGTGCCAGCAGTGTGGATAGCGGGAGGGGGAATGAGCAGTTCTTC.

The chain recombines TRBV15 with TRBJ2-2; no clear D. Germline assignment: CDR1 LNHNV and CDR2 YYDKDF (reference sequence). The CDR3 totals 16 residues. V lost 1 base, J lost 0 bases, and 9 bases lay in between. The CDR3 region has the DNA TGTGCCACCAGCAGAGTAAATCCTACGAACACCGGGGAGCTGTTTTTT. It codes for CATSRVNPTNTGELFF. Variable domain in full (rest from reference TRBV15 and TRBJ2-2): DAMVIQNPRYQVTQFGKPVTLSCSQTLNHNVMYWYQQKSSQAPKLLFHYYDKDFNNEADTPDNFQSRRPNTSFCFLDIRSPGLGDTAMYLCATSRVNPTNTGELFFGEGSRLTVL.

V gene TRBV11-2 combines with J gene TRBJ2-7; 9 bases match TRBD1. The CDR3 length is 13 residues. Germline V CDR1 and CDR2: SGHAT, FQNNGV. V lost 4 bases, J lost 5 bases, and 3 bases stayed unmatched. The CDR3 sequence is CASSSGQGNEQYF. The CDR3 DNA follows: TGTGCCAGCAGCTCGGGACAGGGTAACGAGCAGTACTTC.

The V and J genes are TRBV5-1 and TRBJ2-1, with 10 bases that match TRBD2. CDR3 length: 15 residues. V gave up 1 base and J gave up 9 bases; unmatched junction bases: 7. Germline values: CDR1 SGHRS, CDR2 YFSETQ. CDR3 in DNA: TGCGCCAGCAGCTTGCCAGCGGGAGGGCCGGGTGAGCAGTTCTTC. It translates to CASSLPAGGPGEQFF.

CDR3 nucleotide sequence: TGTGCCAGCAGCGCGGGACTAGTGCCCGGGGAGCTGTTTTTT. Translated: CASSAGLVPGELFF. This sequence joins TRBV5-6 and TRBJ2-2; 8 bases are shared with TRBD2. This CDR3 spans 14 amino acids. J lost 6 bases, V lost 4 bases, and 5 bases had no gene match. The germline V gene encodes CDR1 SGHDT and CDR2 YYEEEE.

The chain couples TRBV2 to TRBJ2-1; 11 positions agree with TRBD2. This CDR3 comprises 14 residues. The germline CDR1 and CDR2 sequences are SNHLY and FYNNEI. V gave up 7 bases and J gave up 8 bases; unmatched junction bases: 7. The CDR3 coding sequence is TGTGCCAGCAAAGGTGATAGCGGGAGGGATGAGCAGTTCTTC. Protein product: CASKGDSGRDEQFF.

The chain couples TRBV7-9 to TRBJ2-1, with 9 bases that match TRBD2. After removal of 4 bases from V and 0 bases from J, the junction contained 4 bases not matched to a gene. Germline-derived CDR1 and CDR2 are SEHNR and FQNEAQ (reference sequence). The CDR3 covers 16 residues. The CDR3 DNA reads TGTGCCAGCAGCTCTCCTAGCGGGGACTCCTACAATGAGCAGTTCTTC. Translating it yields CASSSPSGDSYNEQFF.

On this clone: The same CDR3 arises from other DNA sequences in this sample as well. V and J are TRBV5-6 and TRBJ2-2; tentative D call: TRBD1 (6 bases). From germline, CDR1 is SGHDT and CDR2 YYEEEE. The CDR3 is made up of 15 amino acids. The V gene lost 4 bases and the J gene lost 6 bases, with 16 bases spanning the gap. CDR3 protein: CASSEQGYLPGELFF. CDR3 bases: TGTGCCAGCAGCGAACAGGGATATTTGCCCGGGGAGCTGTTTTTT. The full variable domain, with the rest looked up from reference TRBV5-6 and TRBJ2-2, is DAGVTQSPTHLIKTRGQQVTLRCSPKSGHDTVSWYQQALGQGPQFIFQYYEEEERQRGNFPDRFSGHQFPNYSSELNVNALLLGDSALYLCASSEQGYLPGELFFGEGSRLTVL.

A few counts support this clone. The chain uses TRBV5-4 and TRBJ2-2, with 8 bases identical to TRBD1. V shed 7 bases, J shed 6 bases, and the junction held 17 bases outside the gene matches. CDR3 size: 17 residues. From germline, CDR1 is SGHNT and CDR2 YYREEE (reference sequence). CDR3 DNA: TGTGCCAGCGCTGGGGGTCCTGGACAGGGTTTCCCCGGGGAGCTGTTTTTT. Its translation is CASAGGPGQGFPGELFF.

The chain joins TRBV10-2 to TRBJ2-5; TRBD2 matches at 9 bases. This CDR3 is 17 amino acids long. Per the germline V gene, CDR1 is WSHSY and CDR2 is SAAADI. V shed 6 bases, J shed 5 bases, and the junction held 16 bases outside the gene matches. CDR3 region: CASRPTWAGGPRETQYF. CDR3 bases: TGCGCCAGCAGGCCCACCTGGGCGGGAGGGCCGAGGGAGACCCAGTACTTC.

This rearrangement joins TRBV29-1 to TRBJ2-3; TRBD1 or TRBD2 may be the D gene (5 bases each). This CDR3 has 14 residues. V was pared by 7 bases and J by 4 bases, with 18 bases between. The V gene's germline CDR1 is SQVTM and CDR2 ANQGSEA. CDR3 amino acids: CSARRAGSSDTQYF. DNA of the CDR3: TGCAGCGCCCGGCGGGCAGGGTCGTCAGATACGCAGTATTTT.

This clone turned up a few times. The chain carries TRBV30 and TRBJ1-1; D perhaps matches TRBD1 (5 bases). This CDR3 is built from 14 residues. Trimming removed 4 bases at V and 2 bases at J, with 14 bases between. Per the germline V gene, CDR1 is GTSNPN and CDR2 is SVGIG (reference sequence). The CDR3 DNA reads TGTGCCTGGAATAATCAGGGTGGAAACACTGAAGCTTTCTTT. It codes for CAWNNQGGNTEAFF. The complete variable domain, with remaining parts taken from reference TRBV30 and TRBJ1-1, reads SQTIHQWPATLVQPVGSPLSLECTVEGTSNPNLYWYRQAAGRGLQLLFYSVGIGQISSEVPQNLSASRPQDRQFILSSKKLLLSDSGFYLCAWNNQGGNTEAFFGQGTRLTVV.

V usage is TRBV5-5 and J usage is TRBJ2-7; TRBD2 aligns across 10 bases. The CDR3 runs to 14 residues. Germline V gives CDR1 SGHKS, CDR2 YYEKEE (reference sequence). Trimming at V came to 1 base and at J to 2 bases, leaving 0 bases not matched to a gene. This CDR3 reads CASSLTSGAYEQYF. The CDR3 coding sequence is TGTGCCAGCAGCTTGACTAGCGGGGCCTACGAGCAGTACTTC.

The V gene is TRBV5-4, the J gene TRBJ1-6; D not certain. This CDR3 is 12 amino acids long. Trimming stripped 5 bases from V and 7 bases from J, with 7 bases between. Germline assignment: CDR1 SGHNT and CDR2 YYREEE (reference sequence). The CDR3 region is CASSSRNSPLHF. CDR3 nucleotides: TGTGCCAGCAGTTCCAGGAATTCACCCCTCCACTTT.

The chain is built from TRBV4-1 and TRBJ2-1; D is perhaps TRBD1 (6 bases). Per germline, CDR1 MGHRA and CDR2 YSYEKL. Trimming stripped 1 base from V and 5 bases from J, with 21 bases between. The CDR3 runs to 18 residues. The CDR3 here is CASSQGIVRGPSNNEQFF. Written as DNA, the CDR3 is TGCGCCAGCAGCCAAGGAATTGTCAGGGGCCCCTCAAACAATGAGCAGTTCTTC.

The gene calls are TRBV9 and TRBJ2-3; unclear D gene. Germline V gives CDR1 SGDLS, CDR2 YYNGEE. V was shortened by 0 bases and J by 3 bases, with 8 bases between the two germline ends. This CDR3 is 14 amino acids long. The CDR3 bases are TGTGCCAGCAGCGTAGAAGGTAGGACAGATACGCAGTATTTT. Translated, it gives CASSVEGRTDTQYF.

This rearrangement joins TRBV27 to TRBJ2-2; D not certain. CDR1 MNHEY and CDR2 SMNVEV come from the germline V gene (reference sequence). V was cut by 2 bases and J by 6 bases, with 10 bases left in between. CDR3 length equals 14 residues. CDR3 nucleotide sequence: TGTGCCAGCAGTTTAGGCTGGAGCGCCGGGGAGCTGTTTTTT. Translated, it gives CASSLGWSAGELFF.

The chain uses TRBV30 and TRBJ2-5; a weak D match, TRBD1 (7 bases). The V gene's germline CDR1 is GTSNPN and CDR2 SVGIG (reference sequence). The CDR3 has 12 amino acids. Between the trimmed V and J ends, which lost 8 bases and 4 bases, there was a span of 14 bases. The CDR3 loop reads CASQGGGETQYF. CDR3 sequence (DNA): TGTGCCAGTCAGGGGGGAGGAGAGACCCAGTACTTC. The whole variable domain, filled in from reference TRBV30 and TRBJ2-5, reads SQTIHQWPATLVQPVGSPLSLECTVEGTSNPNLYWYRQAAGRGLQLLFYSVGIGQISSEVPQNLSASRPQDRQFILSSKKLLLSDSGFYLCASQGGGETQYFGPGTRLLVL.

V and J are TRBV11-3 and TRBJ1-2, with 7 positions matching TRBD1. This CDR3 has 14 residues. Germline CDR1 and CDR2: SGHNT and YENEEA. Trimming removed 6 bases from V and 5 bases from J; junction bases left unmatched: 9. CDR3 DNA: TGTGCCAGCAGGCATATCCAGGGGGATTATGGCTACACCTTC. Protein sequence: CASRHIQGDYGYTF.